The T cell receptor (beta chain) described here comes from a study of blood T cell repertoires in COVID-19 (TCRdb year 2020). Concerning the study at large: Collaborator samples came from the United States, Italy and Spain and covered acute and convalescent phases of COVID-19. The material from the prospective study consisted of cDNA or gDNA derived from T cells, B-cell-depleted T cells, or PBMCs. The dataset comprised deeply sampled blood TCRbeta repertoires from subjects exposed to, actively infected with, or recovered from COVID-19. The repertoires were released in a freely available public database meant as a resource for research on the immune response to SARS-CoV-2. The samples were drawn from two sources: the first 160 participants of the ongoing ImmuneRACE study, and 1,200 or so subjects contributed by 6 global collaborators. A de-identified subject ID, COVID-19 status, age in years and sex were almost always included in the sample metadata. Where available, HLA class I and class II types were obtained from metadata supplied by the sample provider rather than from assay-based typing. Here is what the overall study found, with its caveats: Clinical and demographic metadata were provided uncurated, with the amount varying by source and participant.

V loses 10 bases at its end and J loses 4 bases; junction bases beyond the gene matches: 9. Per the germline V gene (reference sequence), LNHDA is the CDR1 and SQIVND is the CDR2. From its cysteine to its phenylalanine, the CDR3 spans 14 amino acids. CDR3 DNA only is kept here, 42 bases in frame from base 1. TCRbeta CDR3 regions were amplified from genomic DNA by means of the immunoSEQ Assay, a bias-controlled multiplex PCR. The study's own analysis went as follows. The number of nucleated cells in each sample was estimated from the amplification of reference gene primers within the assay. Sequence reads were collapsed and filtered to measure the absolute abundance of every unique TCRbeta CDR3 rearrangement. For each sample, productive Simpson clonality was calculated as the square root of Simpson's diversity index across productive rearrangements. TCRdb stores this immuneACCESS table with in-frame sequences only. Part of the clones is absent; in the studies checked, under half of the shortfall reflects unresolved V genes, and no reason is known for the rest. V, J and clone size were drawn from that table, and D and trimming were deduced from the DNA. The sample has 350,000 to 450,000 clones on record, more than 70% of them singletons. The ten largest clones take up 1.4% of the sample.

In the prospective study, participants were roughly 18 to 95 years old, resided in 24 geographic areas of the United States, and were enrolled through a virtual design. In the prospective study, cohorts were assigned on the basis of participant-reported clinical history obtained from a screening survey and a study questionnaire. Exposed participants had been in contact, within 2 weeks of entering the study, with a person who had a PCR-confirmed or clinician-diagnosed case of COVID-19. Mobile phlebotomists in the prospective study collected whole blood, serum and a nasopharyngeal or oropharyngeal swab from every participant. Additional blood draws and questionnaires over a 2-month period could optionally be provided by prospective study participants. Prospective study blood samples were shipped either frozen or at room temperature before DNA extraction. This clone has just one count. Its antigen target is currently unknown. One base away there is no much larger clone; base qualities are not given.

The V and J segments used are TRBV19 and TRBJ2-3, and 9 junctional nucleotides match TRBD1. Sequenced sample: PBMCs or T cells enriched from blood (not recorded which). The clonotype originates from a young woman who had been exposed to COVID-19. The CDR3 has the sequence CATGTGWAADTQYF. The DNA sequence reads TGTGCCACCGGGACAGGGTGGGCCGCAGATACGCAGTATTTT.